Described below is a single T cell receptor (beta chain) sequence and its context. Primed by a sample-barcoded 5' primer and a J-beta primer mix, a second PCR proceeded for roughly 6 to 12 cycles. TCRdb re-analysed the 5' RACE reads in MiXCR, keeping a single row per CDR3 protein. The repertoire includes hundreds of thousands of distinct CDR3 sequences, 20% to 25% of them detected once, and 9.4% sits in the top ten. This CDR3 contains 14 residues. Trimming shortened V by 3 bases and J by 3 bases, and 10 bases separated the two germline ends. The data are from a study of blood T cells in healthy people across ages. This sample also appeared in a second study, on T cells of mothers and their children. That report notes: In each mother, TCR beta CDR3 reads exceeded 9 million; in each child, they numbered around 3 million. Detection of persistent microchimeric T cell clones did not occur.

Sequenced: blood. The V call is TRBV12-3 or TRBV12-4, the J call TRBJ2-3; D gene unclear. The clonotype originates from a boy younger than 18 in good health. Here the CDR3 reads CASSFPQTTDTQYF. DNA for the CDR3: TGTGCCAGCAGTTTTCCCCAGACTACAGATACGCAGTATTTT.